The 13 T cell receptor beta chains in this list originate from one sample, sequenced in a study of shared clonotypes between healthy human individuals. Here immunoSEQ multiplex PCR was the method, and the copy in TCRdb shows in-frame clones only, minus some. The sample includes under 2.5 million clones, 85% to 95% of them seen just once. The sequencing input was naive CD4+ T cells from PBMCs. Noted subset: CD45RA+ positively selected. These TCRs come from a man aged 18-30 years in good health. Some clones in this sample may be carry-over from other donors' samples.

The chain employs TRBV6-6 and TRBJ1-1; no firm D call. V lost 5 bases and J 4 bases, leaving 8 bases between the germline ends. Germline CDR1 reads MNHNY; CDR2 reads SVGAGI (reference sequence). This CDR3 contains 12 residues. The CDR3 here is CASSTWGTEAFF. CDR3 bases: TGTGCCAGCAGTACCTGGGGCACTGAAGCTTTCTTT.

The rearrangement joins TRBV4-3 to TRBJ1-3; D gene ambiguous. This CDR3 region has 15 residues. The germline V and J ends were trimmed by 0 bases and 0 bases, with 6 bases remaining between them. The germline V gene encodes CDR1 LGHNA and CDR2 YSLEER. CDR3 bases: TGCGCCAGCAGCCAAGACGCGTTCTCTGGAAACACCATATATTTT. This gives the protein CASSQDAFSGNTIYF.

With regard to this clone: The same CDR3 also results from other DNA sequences found in this sample. The rearrangement links TRBV5-1 to TRBJ1-4; a possible D gene is TRBD1 (6 bases). Looked up from germline, CDR1 is SGHRS and CDR2 is YFSETQ. The V end was cut by 0 bases, the J end by 7 bases, with 10 bases between. The CDR3 loop spans 14 amino acids. CDR3 residues: CASSLDREGEKLFF. DNA for the CDR3: TGCGCCAGCAGCTTGGACAGGGAAGGTGAAAAACTGTTTTTT.

This chain uses TRBV10-1 with TRBJ2-7; tentatively, D is TRBD2 (6 bases). The ends were cut back, 3 bases at V and 5 bases at J, with 14 bases in the middle. The CDR3 is made up of 14 amino acids. Germline lookup yields CDR1 WNHNN and CDR2 SYGVQD (reference sequence). The CDR3 DNA reads as TGCGCCAGCAGTGAAGGCGGGATCATCGACGAGCAGTACTTC. Its protein product is CASSEGGIIDEQYF.

The gene calls are TRBV7-2 and TRBJ1-5; TRBD1 matches 9 bases. CDR1 is SGHTA, CDR2 FQGNSA, per germline. With 5 bases clipped from V and 6 bases from J, the junction kept 5 bases outside the gene matches. The CDR3 spans 14 residues. The CDR3 DNA reads TGTGCCAGCAGCCCACAGGGGGCGGGTCAGCCCCAGCATTTT. Its protein product is CASSPQGAGQPQHF.

Of note for this clone: At one of its ends the junction is not consistent with the germline gene, which may arise from a read error. The chain recombines TRBV7-9 with TRBJ1-1, with D maybe TRBD1 (6 bases). Germline CDR1 reads SEHNR; CDR2 reads FQNEAQ (reference sequence). CDR3 length: 13 amino acids. The CDR3 region has the DNA TGTGCCAGCAGCAACACCCCGGGTGGGGGGCCCGTCTTT. Translation: CASSNTPGGGPVF.

The genes are TRBV4-1 and TRBJ2-2, with D possibly being TRBD1 (7 bases). The V gene lost 1 base and the J gene lost 7 bases, with 13 bases spanning the gap. CDR1 is MGHRA and CDR2 is YSYEKL in the germline V gene. This CDR3 is built from 15 residues. CDR3: CASSQVEGAIGELFF. CDR3 nucleotides: TGCGCCAGCAGCCAAGTGGAGGGGGCGATCGGGGAGCTGTTTTTT.

This clone was detected only once. V usage is TRBV14 and J usage is TRBJ1-3; possibly TRBD1 for D (5 bases). The V end lost 4 bases, the J end lost 8 bases, and 15 bases lay between the germline ends. The CDR3 length is 14 residues. CDR1 is SGHDN, CDR2 FVKESK, per germline. This CDR3 reads CASSRLPEGHTIYF. The CDR3 region has the DNA TGTGCCAGCAGCCGACTACCCGAGGGGCACACCATATATTTT. Using reference TRBV14 and TRBJ1-3 for the parts outside the CDR3, the full variable domain is EAGVTQFPSHSVIEKGQTVTLRCDPISGHDNLYWYRRVMGKEIKFLLHFVKESKQDESGMPNNRFLAERTGGTYSTLKVQPAELEDSGVYFCASSRLPEGHTIYFGEGSWLTVV.

The V call is TRBV28, the J call TRBJ2-7; 9 bases fit TRBD1. CDR3 length: 17 amino acids. V was clipped by 4 bases and J by 7 bases; unmatched bases: 17. In germline, CDR1 is MDHEN, CDR2 SYDVKM. This CDR3 reads CASSSPPPHRGLGEQYF. The CDR3 DNA is TGTGCCAGCAGTTCACCCCCCCCACACAGGGGGCTAGGAGAGCAGTACTTC.

In DNA, the CDR3 is TGTGCCATCACTTCGCAGTTGACAGGGTTTATTGGTGAAGCTTTCTTT. Protein: CAITSQLTGFIGEAFF. The chain couples TRBV10-3 to TRBJ1-1; 7 bases fit TRBD1. V lost 7 bases to trimming and J lost 7 bases; unmatched junction nucleotides: 18. The germline CDR1 and CDR2 sequences are ENHRY and SYGVKD. The CDR3 covers 16 residues.

In this sample, this clone turned up once. CDR3 loop: CASSYAQGGTEAFF. The DNA of the CDR3 is TGTGCCAGCAGTTACGCTCAGGGTGGCACTGAAGCTTTCTTT. The chain joins TRBV6-5 to TRBJ1-1, with D possibly being TRBD1 (5 bases). Germline CDR1 is MNHEY and CDR2 is SVGAGI. The CDR3 covers 14 residues. V lost 2 bases and J lost 4, with 11 bases in between.

The chain joins TRBV18 to TRBJ2-7; 9 bases agree with TRBD1. Trimming removed 5 bases from V and 3 bases from J; junction bases left unmatched: 2. The CDR3 is 13 residues long. Germline V gives CDR1 KGHSH, CDR2 LQKENI. In nucleotides, the CDR3 is TGTGCCAGCTCAAGGGACAGGGACTACGAGCAGTACTTC. It specifies CASSRDRDYEQYF. Looking up the rest from reference TRBV18 and TRBJ2-7 gives the full variable domain: NAGVMQNPRHLVRRRGQEARLRCSPMKGHSHVYWYRQLPEEGLKFMVYLQKENIIDESGMPKERFSAEFPKEGPSILRIQQVVRGDSAAYFCASSRDRDYEQYFGPGTRLTVT.

This clone has only one observation. The CDR3 reads CASVGGQAYNEQFF. In DNA, the CDR3 is TGTGCCAGCGTAGGAGGACAGGCCTACAATGAGCAGTTCTTC. The chain couples TRBV28 to TRBJ2-1; 7 bases agree with TRBD1. The germline V gene has CDR1 MDHEN and CDR2 SYDVKM. The V and J ends lost 8 bases and 2 bases, in that order; junction bases with no gene match: 6. The CDR3 totals 14 residues.